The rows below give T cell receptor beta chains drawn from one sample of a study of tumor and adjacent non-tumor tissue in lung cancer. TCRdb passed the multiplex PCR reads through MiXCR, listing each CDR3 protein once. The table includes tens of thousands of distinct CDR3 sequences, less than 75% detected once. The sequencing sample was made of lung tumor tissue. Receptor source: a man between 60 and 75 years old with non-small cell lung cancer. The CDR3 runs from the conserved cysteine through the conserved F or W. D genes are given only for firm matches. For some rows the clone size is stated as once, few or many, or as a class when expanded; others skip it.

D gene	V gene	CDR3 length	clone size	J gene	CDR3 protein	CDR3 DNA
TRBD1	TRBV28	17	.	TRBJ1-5	CASRFPDRGDGNQPQHF	TGTGCCAGCAGATTCCCGGACAGGGGAGATGGCAATCAGCCCCAGCATTTT
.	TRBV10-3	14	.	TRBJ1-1	CAVSESHRVEGAFF	TGTGCCGTCAGTGAAAGCCACAGGGTTGAAGGAGCTTTCTTT
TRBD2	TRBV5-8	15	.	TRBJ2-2	CASSSGTGWTGELFF	TGTGCCAGCAGCAGCGGGACTGGCTGGACCGGGGAGCTGTTTTTT
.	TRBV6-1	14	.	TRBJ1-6	CASLDPGYNSLLHF	TGTGCCAGTCTTGACCCGGGGTATAATTCACTCCTCCACTTT
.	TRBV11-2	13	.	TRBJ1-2	CASSLLRKTDFTF	TGTGCCAGCAGCTTATTGAGAAAGACAGACTTCACCTTC
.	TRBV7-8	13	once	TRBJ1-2	CVSSPSVVWGYTF	TGTGTCAGCAGCCCCTCAGTGGTCTGGGGCTACACCTTC
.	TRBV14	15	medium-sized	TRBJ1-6	CASSQDIQGDSPLHF	TGTGCCAGCAGCCAAGATATACAGGGAGATTCACCCCTCCACTTT
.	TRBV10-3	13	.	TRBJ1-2	CAISENRVYGYTF	TGTGCCATCAGTGAGAACAGGGTCTATGGCTACACCTTC
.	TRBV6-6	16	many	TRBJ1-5	CASSYGQGSLDQPQHF	TGTGCCAGCAGTTATGGGCAGGGGAGTTTGGATCAGCCCCAGCATTTT
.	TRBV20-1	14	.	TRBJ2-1	CSANVGGAMSEQFF	TGCAGTGCTAATGTGGGAGGCGCTATGAGTGAGCAGTTCTTC
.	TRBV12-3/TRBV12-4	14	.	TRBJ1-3	CASRPTGTGNTICF	TGTGCCAGCAGACCTACAGGGACGGGAAACACCATATGTTTT
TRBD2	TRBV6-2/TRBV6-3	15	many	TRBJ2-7	CASRRGLASSYEQYF	TGTGCCAGCAGAAGGGGACTAGCGTCCTCCTACGAGCAGTACTTC
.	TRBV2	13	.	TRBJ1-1	CASIVTMNTEAFF	TGTGCCAGCATTGTGACGATGAACACTGAAGCTTTCTTC
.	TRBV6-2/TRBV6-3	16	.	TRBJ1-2	CAGSPKDSLVGYGYTF	TGTGCCGGCAGTCCTAAGGACAGTTTGGTCGGCTATGGCTACACATTC